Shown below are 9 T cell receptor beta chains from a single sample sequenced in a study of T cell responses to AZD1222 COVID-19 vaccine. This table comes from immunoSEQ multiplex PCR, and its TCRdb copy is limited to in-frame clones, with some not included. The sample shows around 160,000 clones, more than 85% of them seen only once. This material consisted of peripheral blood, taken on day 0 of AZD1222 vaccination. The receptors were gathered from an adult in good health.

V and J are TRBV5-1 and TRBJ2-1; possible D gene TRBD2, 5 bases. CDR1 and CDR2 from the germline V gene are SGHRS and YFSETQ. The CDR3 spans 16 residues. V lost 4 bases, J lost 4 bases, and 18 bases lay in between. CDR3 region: CASSREQYNAYNEQFF. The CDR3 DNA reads TGCGCCAGCAGCCGGGAACAGTACAATGCGTACAATGAGCAGTTCTTC.

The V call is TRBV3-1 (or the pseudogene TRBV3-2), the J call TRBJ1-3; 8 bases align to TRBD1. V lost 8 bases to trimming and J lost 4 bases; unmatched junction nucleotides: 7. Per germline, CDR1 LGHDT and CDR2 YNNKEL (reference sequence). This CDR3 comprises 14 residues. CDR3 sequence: CASHDTGGGNTIYF. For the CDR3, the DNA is TGTGCCAGCCATGATACAGGGGGAGGAAACACCATATATTTT.

In DNA, the CDR3 is TGTGCCAGCAGTCGGGGGGGTGAGCAGTTCTTC. This gives the protein CASSRGGEQFF. The rearrangement links TRBV11-3 to TRBJ2-1, with 8 bases matching TRBD2. The CDR3 spans 11 residues. Germline lookup yields CDR1 SGHNT and CDR2 YENEEA. V was clipped by 6 bases and J by 9 bases; unmatched bases: 1.

The CDR3 reads CASSIVRLNTEAFF. In DNA, the CDR3 is TGTGCCAGTAGTATAGTTAGACTGAACACTGAAGCTTTCTTT. The gene calls are TRBV19 and TRBJ1-1; D unresolved. This CDR3 spans 14 amino acids. V gave up 1 base and J gave up 0 bases, with 6 bases separating them. In germline, CDR1 is LNHDA, CDR2 SQIVND (reference sequence).

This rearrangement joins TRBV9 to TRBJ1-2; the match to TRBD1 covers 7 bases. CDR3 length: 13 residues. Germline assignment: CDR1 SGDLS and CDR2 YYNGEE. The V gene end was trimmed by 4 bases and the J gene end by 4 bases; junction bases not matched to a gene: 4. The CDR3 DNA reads TGTGCCAGCAGCACACAGGGGTTCTATGGCTACACCTTC. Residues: CASSTQGFYGYTF.

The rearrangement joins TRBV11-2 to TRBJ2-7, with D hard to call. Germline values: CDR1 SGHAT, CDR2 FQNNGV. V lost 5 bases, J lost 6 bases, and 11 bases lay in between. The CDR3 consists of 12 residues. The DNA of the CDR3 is TGTGCCAGCAGCCCTTCACCAATCGAGCAGTACTTC. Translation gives CASSPSPIEQYF.

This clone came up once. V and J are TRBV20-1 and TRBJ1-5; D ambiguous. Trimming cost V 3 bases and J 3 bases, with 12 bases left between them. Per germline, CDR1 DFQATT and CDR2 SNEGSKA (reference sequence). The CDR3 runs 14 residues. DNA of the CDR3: TGCAGTGCTAGTTCTGGACGGGTCAATCAGCCCCAGCATTTT. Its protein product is CSASSGRVNQPQHF.

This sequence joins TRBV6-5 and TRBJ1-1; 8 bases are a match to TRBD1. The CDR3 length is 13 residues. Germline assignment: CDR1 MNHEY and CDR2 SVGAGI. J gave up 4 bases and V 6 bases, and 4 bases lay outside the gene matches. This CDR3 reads CASSPQGGTEAFF. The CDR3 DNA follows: TGTGCCAGCAGCCCACAGGGGGGCACTGAAGCTTTCTTT.

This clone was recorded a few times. CDR3 sequence: CAWSVRGVQNTEAFF. CDR3 nucleotide sequence: TGTGCCTGGAGTGTACGGGGGGTTCAGAACACTGAAGCTTTCTTT. V is TRBV30 and J is TRBJ1-1; weak D call: TRBD1 (5 bases). Trimming removed 0 bases at V and 1 base at J, with 12 bases between. This CDR3 contains 15 residues. CDR1 is GTSNPN and CDR2 is SVGIG in the germline V gene (reference sequence).